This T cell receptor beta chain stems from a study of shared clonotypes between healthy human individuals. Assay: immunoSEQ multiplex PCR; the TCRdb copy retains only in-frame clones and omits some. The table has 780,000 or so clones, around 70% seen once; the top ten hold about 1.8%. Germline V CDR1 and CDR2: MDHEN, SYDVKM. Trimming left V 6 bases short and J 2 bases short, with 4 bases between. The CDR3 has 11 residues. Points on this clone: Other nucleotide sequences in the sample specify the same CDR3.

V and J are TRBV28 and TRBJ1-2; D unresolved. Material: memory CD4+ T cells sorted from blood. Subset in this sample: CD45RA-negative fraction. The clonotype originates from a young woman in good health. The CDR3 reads CASRGNYGYTF. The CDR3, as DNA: TGTGCCAGCAGGGGGAACTATGGCTACACCTTC.